These T cell receptor beta chains were read from a single sample in a study of T cell responses to AZD1222 COVID-19 vaccine. Only in-frame clones appear in the TCRdb table, and some are missing; sequencing was by immunoSEQ multiplex PCR. Of about 150,000 clones listed, 90% are singletons. The specimen was peripheral blood, collected on day 0 of AZD1222 vaccination. Every receptor here comes from an adult in good health. CDR3s include the opening cysteine and the closing phenylalanine or tryptophan. The order of the fields is clone size, D gene, J gene, V gene, CDR3 DNA, CDR3 protein. The D gene is left open where the match is weak. Clone size is not always given. Where it is, it says once, few, many or a class for expanded clones.

once NA TRBJ1-1 TRBV28 TGTGCCAGCAGTGGGAGGGAGAGGGGAGAAACTGAAGCTTTCTTT CASSGRERGETEAFF
NA NA TRBJ1-2 TRBV4-1 TGCGCCAGCAGCCAACGGACAGCACAACCCTATGGCTACACCTTC CASSQRTAQPYGYTF
NA TRBD1 TRBJ1-5 TRBV10-2 TGCGCCAGCAGTTCTGGGACAGGGAGCAATCAGCCCCAGCATTTT CASSSGTGSNQPQHF
NA NA TRBJ2-1 TRBV10-3 TGTGCCATCAGCACTTTAACGACAGGTGGCAATGAGCAGTTCTTC CAISTLTTGGNEQFF
NA NA TRBJ2-7 TRBV25-1 TGTGCCAGCAGTGAATATAGCAACTCCTACGAGCAGTACTTC CASSEYSNSYEQYF
NA TRBD2 TRBJ2-7 TRBV19 TGTGCCAGTATTTTCGACGGGACTAGCGGCTACGAGCAGTACTTC CASIFDGTSGYEQYF
NA TRBD1 TRBJ1-4 TRBV4-1 TGCGCCAGCAGCCAATCATCGAGATTGTACAGGGGAGGTGAAAAACTGTTTTTT CASSQSSRLYRGGEKLFF
NA TRBD1 TRBJ2-4 TRBV18 TGTGCCAGCTCACCTTACGACAGGGGGCGAAGCATTCAGTACTTC CASSPYDRGRSIQYF
NA TRBD1 TRBJ1-6 TRBV5-6 TGTGCCAGCAGCGGGGGGGACAGGTATTCACCCCTCCACTTT CASSGGDRYSPLHF
NA NA TRBJ1-4 TRBV6-6 TGTGCCAGCAGTTACTCGGGGGCTACTAATGAAAAACTGTTTTTT CASSYSGATNEKLFF
NA NA TRBJ1-3 TRBV5-1 TGCGCCAGCAGCTTAACAACAGGGTCCGGAAACACCATATATTTT CASSLTTGSGNTIYF
NA NA TRBJ2-5 TRBV24-1 TGTGCCACCAGTGATTTGTCAAACCAAGAGACCCAGTACTTC CATSDLSNQETQYF
few NA TRBJ1-4 TRBV19 TGTGCCAGTAGTATCCAAGCTCATGAAAAACTGTTTTTT CASSIQAHEKLFF
NA NA TRBJ1-3 TRBV30 TGTGCCTGGAGCCTCGAGGCTGGAAACACCATATATTTT CAWSLEAGNTIYF
once NA TRBJ2-1 TRBV7-8 TGTGCCAGCAGCTTAAGAGACAGAGGCAATGAGCAGTTCTTC CASSLRDRGNEQFF
NA TRBD1 TRBJ1-4 TRBV29-1 TGCAGCGTTGGTCGACAGGGGGCCTCAGGAGAGTTAGAACTGTTTTTT CSVGRQGASGELELFF
NA TRBD1 TRBJ2-7 TRBV7-8 TGTGCCAGCAGCTCAGGCCGGGGACAGGCCTACGAGCAGTACTTC CASSSGRGQAYEQYF
NA NA TRBJ2-7 TRBV11-1 TGTGCCAGCAGCTTAGACGAAAGGAGAAGTTACGAGCAGTACTTC CASSLDERRSYEQYF
NA TRBD1 TRBJ2-7 TRBV6-6 TGTGCCAGCAGTCAACAGACAGGGGAGGAGTACTTC CASSQQTGEEYF
NA NA TRBJ1-4 TRBV5-1 TGCGCCAGCAGCTTCAGCGGGGGTTCTAATGAAAAACTGTTTTTT CASSFSGGSNEKLFF
NA NA TRBJ2-7 TRBV5-5 TGTGCCAGCAGCTATATTAAGGGCTACGAGCAGTACTTC CASSYIKGYEQYF
NA NA TRBJ1-2 TRBV28 TGTGCCAGCAGTTTATCCGGGGACATCTATGGCTACACCTTC CASSLSGDIYGYTF
few TRBD1 TRBJ2-2 TRBV19 TGTGCCGGTGGGGACAGTAACACCGGGGAGCTGTTTTTT CAGGDSNTGELFF
few NA TRBJ1-4 TRBV30 TGTGCCTTGACCCCGGGACCTGGGGAAAAACTGTTTTTT CALTPGPGEKLFF
NA NA TRBJ1-1 TRBV5-1 TGCGCCAGCAGCTGGTTCGGGGGCACTGAAGCTTTCTTT CASSWFGGTEAFF
NA NA TRBJ2-1 TRBV15 TGTGCCACCAGCAGAGATACGGGGACAAACAATGAGCAGTTCTTC CATSRDTGTNNEQFF
NA NA TRBJ1-3 TRBV28 TGTGCCAGCATTACCTCAGGGGCTGGAAACACCATATATTTT CASITSGAGNTIYF
NA TRBD2 TRBJ2-2 TRBV6-2/TRBV6-3 TGTGCCAGCAGTTACGGCACACCGGGGGAGGGGACGAACACCGGGGAGCTGTTTTTT CASSYGTPGEGTNTGELFF
NA TRBD1 TRBJ1-1 TRBV4-1 TGCGCCAGCAGAGCTGGACAGGGGAAGTCGCGGGACACTGAAGCTTTCTTT CASRAGQGKSRDTEAFF
once TRBD1 TRBJ1-1 TRBV18 TGTGCCAGCTCACCACCGACAGGGACAACTGAAGCTTTCTTT CASSPPTGTTEAFF
NA TRBD1 TRBJ1-5 TRBV10-1 TGCGCCAGCAGTGAGTCAGAAGGGACAGGAAATCAGCCCCAGCATTTT CASSESEGTGNQPQHF
NA TRBD1 TRBJ1-1 TRBV5-4 TGTGCCAGCAGCCTGGGACAGAATGCGGCTGAAGCTTTCTTT CASSLGQNAAEAFF
NA NA TRBJ1-3 TRBV7-2 TGTGCCAGCAGCGGATCCGGAAACACCATATATTTT CASSGSGNTIYF
NA NA TRBJ1-4 TRBV4-3 TGCGCCAGCAGCCGCTCGCGGGGGCGGACTAATGAAAAACTGTTTTTT CASSRSRGRTNEKLFF
few NA TRBJ2-1 TRBV6-6 TGTGCCAGCAGTTATTCTGGCGCGAGCTCCTACAATGAGCAGTTCTTC CASSYSGASSYNEQFF
NA NA TRBJ1-2 TRBV14 TGTGCCAGCAGCCCCGGGACGGACTATGGCTACACCTTC CASSPGTDYGYTF
NA NA TRBJ2-7 TRBV9 TGTGCCAGCAGCGTAACTACGAGCTCCTACGAGCAGTACTTC CASSVTTSSYEQYF
NA NA TRBJ1-5 TRBV11-3 TGTGCCAGCAGGTCAAACAGATATAGCAATCAGCCCCAGCATTTT CASRSNRYSNQPQHF
NA TRBD2 TRBJ2-1 TRBV4-1 TGCGCCAGCAGCCAATTAGCGGGGGGGAACAATGAGCAGTTCTTC CASSQLAGGNNEQFF
NA NA TRBJ1-1 TRBV11-2 TGTGCCAGCAGCTTAGAGGGAGTTGAAGCTTTCTTT CASSLEGVEAFF
NA NA TRBJ2-1 TRBV2 TGTGCCAGCAGACGACAGAGCAATGAGCAGTTCTTC CASRRQSNEQFF
NA NA TRBJ1-4 TRBV28 TGTGCCAGCAGTTTGACAGGAAATAATGAAAAACTGTTTTTT CASSLTGNNEKLFF
NA NA TRBJ2-7 TRBV27 TGTGCCAGCAGCGCGTTCGGGGGCTACGAGCAGTACTTC CASSAFGGYEQYF
NA NA TRBJ2-3 TRBV6-2/TRBV6-3 TGTGCCAGCAGCCCCGCCCACACAGATACGCAGTATTTT CASSPAHTDTQYF
NA NA TRBJ1-2 TRBV20-1 TGCAGTGCTAGTTCCAGGGACACCTTC CSASSRDTF
NA NA TRBJ1-3 TRBV6-5 TGTGCCAGCAATGTGGGAGGAACTGGAAACACCATATATTTT CASNVGGTGNTIYF
NA NA TRBJ1-1 TRBV19 TGTGCCAGTTGTGCGGCCACTGAAGCTTTCTTT CASCAATEAFF
NA TRBD1 TRBJ1-2 TRBV7-9 TGTGCCAGCAGCCCTAGGACAGGGCAAATCTTCTATGGCTACACCTTC CASSPRTGQIFYGYTF
NA NA TRBJ1-5 TRBV19 TGTGCCAGTAGTATAGTAGGGGGGAGCCATCAGCCCCAGCATTTT CASSIVGGSHQPQHF
NA NA TRBJ1-6 TRBV9 TGTGCCAGCAGCGGACATCCCAATTCACCCCTCCACTTT CASSGHPNSPLHF
NA NA TRBJ1-2 TRBV12-1 TGTGCCACAACCCGGGACAGGGGACCGATTAACTATGGCTACACCTTC CATTRDRGPINYGYTF
few NA TRBJ2-5 TRBV6-4 TGTGCCAGCAGTGACGTGGCAGGGACGGTAGAGACCCAGTACTTC CASSDVAGTVETQYF
NA TRBD1 TRBJ2-7 TRBV6-6 TGTGCCAGCAGCTACCCAGGGACAGGGACCTACGAGCAGTACTTC CASSYPGTGTYEQYF